There are a few counts of the clone carrying this T cell receptor (beta chain). Sequencing used immunoSEQ multiplex PCR; TCRdb keeps in-frame clones, though not all of them. Among about 83,000 clones, 85% to 90% were seen once, and the ten largest hold roughly 5.1%. The data originate from a study of T cell responses to AZD1222 COVID-19 vaccine. CDR1 and CDR2 (germline): SGHAT, FQNNGV. The CDR3 has 14 residues. V was cut by 8 bases and J by 5 bases, with 19 bases left in between. The J gene is TRBJ2-7, the V gene TRBV11-2, with D tentatively TRBD2 (6 bases). Sample: peripheral blood, taken on day 0 of MenACWY control vaccination. The receptor was derived from an adult in good health. The CDR3 reads CASVEVAGYDEQYF. Written as DNA, the CDR3 is TGTGCCAGCGTCGAGGTGGCGGGATACGACGAGCAGTACTTC. The full variable domain, completed using reference TRBV11-2 and TRBJ2-7, is EAGVAQSPRYKIIEKRQSVAFWCNPISGHATLYWYQQILGQGPKLLIQFQNNGVVDDSQLPKDRFSAERLKGVDSTLKIQPAKLEDSAVYLCASVEVAGYDEQYFGPGTRLTVT.